This TCR beta chain was documented in a study of CD8+ T cells in alopecia areata. Study-level information: Tofacitinib administration to treated patients was oral, at 5 to 10 mg twice daily.

RNA was isolated and reverse transcribed to cDNA, the sequencing template. The assay was immunoSEQ multiplex PCR, and TCRdb's table has in-frame clones only and misses some. The sample lists more than 150,000 clones, 50% to 60% occurring once. In germline, CDR1 is SGHRS, CDR2 YFSETQ. Trimming shortened V by 5 bases and J by 1 base, and 9 bases separated the two germline ends. The CDR3 sequence is 13 residues long. This receptor was taken from a human donor with alopecia areata. The V call is TRBV5-1, the J call TRBJ1-1; D is unclear. The material sequenced was CD4+ T cells sorted from blood, taken at week 0. This chain's CDR3 is CASRRQQNTEAFF. CDR3 nucleotide sequence: TGCGCCAGCAGACGGCAGCAGAACACTGAAGCTTTCTTT. Full variable domain (missing parts from reference TRBV5-1 and TRBJ1-1): KAGVTQTPRYLIKTRGQQVTLSCSPISGHRSVSWYQQTPGQGLQFLFEYFSETQRNKGNFPGRFSGRQFSNSRSEMNVSTLELGDSALYLCASRRQQNTEAFFGQGTRLTVV.